This passage covers 16 T cell receptor beta chains from one sample sequenced in a study of Ad26.COV2.S vaccination and SARS-CoV-2 variants. This sample's treatment: roughly 18 received Ad26.COV2.S at low or high dose, single or two shots; roughly five received placebo; per-sample allocation not given. It was on day 63 after the first vaccine or placebo injection that samples were taken. Assay: immunoSEQ multiplex PCR; the TCRdb copy retains only in-frame clones and omits some. Among some 480,000 clones listed, around nine tenths were seen once. This specimen consisted of peripheral blood, obtained in a trial of Ad26.COV2.S vaccine versus placebo. Source of these receptors: a person aged 18 to 59 who received the Ad26.COV2.S COVID-19 vaccine or a placebo.

CDR3 loop: CASSEEWAGTSEQYF. CDR3 coding DNA: TGTGCCAGCAGTGAAGAGTGGGCAGGGACAAGCGAGCAGTACTTC. The chain has TRBV2 and TRBJ2-7, with D possibly TRBD1 on 6 matching bases. With 1 base removed from V and 6 bases from J, the gap between germline ends came to 16 bases. CDR1 and CDR2 from the germline V gene are SNHLY and FYNNEI. This CDR3 contains 15 residues.

In this sample, this clone turned up once. V and J are TRBV5-1 and TRBJ1-1, with D maybe TRBD1 (5 bases). Germline V gives CDR1 SGHRS, CDR2 YFSETQ. The CDR3 spans 13 residues. With 4 bases removed from V and 3 bases from J, the gap between germline ends came to 10 bases. In DNA, the CDR3 is TGCGCCAGCAGCCCGACAGTGTACACTGAAGCTTTCTTT. Translated: CASSPTVYTEAFF.

The chain joins TRBV6-5 to TRBJ2-7; 9 nucleotides align to TRBD1. From germline, CDR1 is MNHEY and CDR2 SVGAGI. V shed 6 bases, J shed 6 bases, and the junction held 9 bases outside the gene matches. The CDR3 length is 14 residues. The DNA for the CDR3 is TGTGCCAGCAGGGGACAGGGAAGAGTTCGCGAGCAGTACTTC. As protein: CASRGQGRVREQYF.

The chain is built from TRBV28 and TRBJ2-7, with TRBD2 as a possible D gene (5 bases). Germline CDR1 reads MDHEN; CDR2 reads SYDVKM. Trimming removed 3 bases at V and 0 bases at J, with 15 bases between. The CDR3 is 16 residues long. CDR3 protein: CASSFFFSAPSYEQYF. In DNA form, the CDR3 reads TGTGCCAGCAGTTTCTTCTTTAGCGCCCCCTCCTACGAGCAGTACTTC.

V is TRBV7-2 and J is TRBJ2-5; 7 bases are a match to TRBD2. The junction had 10 bases not matched to a gene; V was cut back by 1 base and J by 5 bases. CDR3 size: 16 residues. In germline, CDR1 is SGHTA, CDR2 FQGNSA. The CDR3 reads CASSLGGAGAMETQYF. CDR3 in DNA: TGTGCCAGCAGCTTAGGCGGGGCGGGAGCAATGGAGACCCAGTACTTC.

V and J are TRBV29-1 and TRBJ1-2; weak D call: TRBD1 (6 bases). The V and J ends lost 3 bases and 0 bases respectively, with 23 bases between them. Germline CDR1 reads SQVTM; CDR2 reads ANQGSEA. The CDR3 sequence is 18 residues long. The CDR3 region is CSVEGRRDTSITNYGYTF. The CDR3 DNA reads as TGCAGCGTTGAGGGTCGAAGGGACACGAGTATCACTAACTATGGCTACACCTTC.

The CDR3 sequence is CASTTGGLGSTDTQYF. The CDR3 DNA sequence: TGTGCCAGCACCACCGGGGGCTTAGGAAGCACAGATACGCAGTATTTT. The rearrangement links TRBV6-6 to TRBJ2-3; tentatively, D is TRBD1 or TRBD2 (6 bases each). Germline-derived CDR1 and CDR2 are MNHNY and SVGAGI (reference sequence). The CDR3 extends over 16 amino acids. V gave up 7 bases and J gave up 0 bases, with 17 bases separating them.

In its sample, this clone was seen once. The rearrangement links TRBV6-5 to TRBJ1-5; 9 nucleotides match TRBD1. The CDR3 has 13 residues. Trimming cost V 6 bases and J 9 bases; bases outside gene matches: 6. CDR1 is MNHEY and CDR2 is SVGAGI in the germline V gene. CDR3 in amino acids: CASSGTGSTPQHF. For the CDR3, the DNA is TGTGCCAGCAGCGGGACAGGGAGTACGCCCCAGCATTTT.

V is TRBV18 and J is TRBJ2-4; D is possibly TRBD2 (5 bases). Germline CDR1 and CDR2: KGHSH and LQKENI. The germline V and J ends were trimmed by 7 bases and 5 bases, with 15 bases remaining between them. The CDR3 is 14 amino acids. This CDR3 reads CASCQNRGENIQYF. CDR3 nucleotide sequence: TGTGCCAGCTGCCAAAACCGGGGAGAAAACATTCAGTACTTC. Full variable domain (rest looked up from reference TRBV18 and TRBJ2-4): NAGVMQNPRHLVRRRGQEARLRCSPMKGHSHVYWYRQLPEEGLKFMVYLQKENIIDESGMPKERFSAEFPKEGPSILRIQQVVRGDSAAYFCASCQNRGENIQYFGAGTRLSVL.

The V call is TRBV18, the J call TRBJ2-1; 10 nucleotides line up with TRBD1. Losses at the gene ends were 8 bases for V and 8 bases for J; bases not matched to a gene: 9. The CDR3 totals 14 residues. CDR1 KGHSH and CDR2 LQKENI come from the germline V gene. The CDR3 here is CASAGTGVMHEQFF. The CDR3, as DNA: TGTGCCAGCGCCGGGACAGGGGTAATGCATGAGCAGTTCTTC.

This chain uses TRBV19 with TRBJ1-1; D ambiguous. Germline V gene data show CDR1 as LNHDA and CDR2 as SQIVND (reference sequence). The V end lost 0 bases, the J end lost 1 base, and 6 bases lay between the germline ends. This CDR3 is built from 14 residues. The CDR3 nucleotides read TGTGCCAGTAGTATAGAGGGCCCGAACACTGAAGCTTTCTTT. Encoded protein: CASSIEGPNTEAFF.

The chain is built from TRBV30 and TRBJ2-5; D is possibly TRBD2 (6 bases). Looked up from germline, CDR1 is GTSNPN and CDR2 is SVGIG (reference sequence). V was clipped by 2 bases and J by 6 bases, with 13 bases between them. The CDR3 sequence is 13 residues long. CDR3 in DNA: TGTGCCTGGAGTCCACCGGGACTCCAGACCCAGTACTTC. Translated, it gives CAWSPPGLQTQYF.

This chain joins TRBV11-2 and TRBJ1-4; D is ambiguous. V dropped 1 base and J dropped 3 bases, with 12 bases sitting between them. The CDR3 extends over 16 amino acids. The germline V gene has CDR1 SGHAT and CDR2 FQNNGV. CDR3 amino acids: CASSLALPVSNEKLFF. For the CDR3, the DNA is TGTGCCAGCAGCTTAGCCCTGCCGGTTTCTAATGAAAAACTGTTTTTT.

This chain connects TRBV9 to TRBJ1-4; D unresolved. The germline gives CDR1 SGDLS, CDR2 YYNGEE. V lost 0 bases to trimming and J lost 10 bases, with 16 bases between them. There are 15 residues in the CDR3. CDR3 residues: CASSVVRRFDGKLFF. The CDR3 bases are TGTGCCAGCAGCGTAGTTCGGCGATTTGATGGAAAACTGTTTTTT. Using reference TRBV9 and TRBJ1-4 for the parts outside the CDR3, the full variable domain is DSGVTQTPKHLITATGQRVTLRCSPRSGDLSVYWYQQSLDQGLQFLIQYYNGEERAKGNILERFSAQQFPDLHSELNLSSLELGDSALYFCASSVVRRFDGKLFFGSGTQLSVL.

This sequence joins TRBV5-1 and TRBJ2-6; D gene uncertain. The CDR3 is 14 residues long. Germline CDR1 reads SGHRS; CDR2 reads YFSETQ. V lost 7 bases, J lost 1 base, and 9 bases lay in between. CDR3 region: CASDTFSGANVLTF. CDR3 nucleotides: TGCGCCAGCGATACCTTTTCTGGGGCCAACGTCCTGACTTTC.

The gene calls are TRBV6-5 and TRBJ2-3; D is uncertain. The CDR3 contains 15 residues. V lost 7 bases and J 1 base, leaving 15 bases between the germline ends. Per germline, CDR1 MNHEY and CDR2 SVGAGI. CDR3 region: CASTRRQAGTDTQYF. The CDR3 region has the DNA TGTGCCAGCACAAGAAGGCAGGCGGGCACAGATACGCAGTATTTT.